This paragraph covers one T cell receptor beta chain sequence. Libraries were prepared by immunoSEQ multiplex PCR; TCRdb keeps only in-frame clonotypes and omits some of them. This table has more than 350,000 clones, 70% to 90% appearing once. The data are from a study of blood T cell repertoires in COVID-19. In germline, CDR1 is LNHDA, CDR2 SQIVND (reference sequence). The CDR3 loop spans 17 amino acids. With V trimmed by 5 bases and J by 0 bases, 10 bases remained unmatched. Sequenced material: peripheral blood. The sequence derives from a woman aged 25 to 39 with COVID-19, enrolled during active disease. The chain joins TRBV19 to TRBJ1-5; 7 bases agree with TRBD1. Here the CDR3 reads CASSPTTGANSNQPQHF. Here the CDR3 DNA reads TGTGCCAGTAGTCCAACTACAGGGGCTAATAGCAATCAGCCCCAGCATTTT.